These T cell receptor beta chains were read from a single sample in a study of cytomegalovirus exposure and HLA in healthy donors. The table came from immunoSEQ multiplex PCR; TCRdb's copy has only in-frame clones and leaves some out. The sample shows more than 90,000 clones, 86% of them seen only once. The sample was PBMCs. The origin of the receptors is a young man in good health and CMV-seronegative. Both conserved end residues are part of each CDR3. Each record gives: V gene, clone size, J gene, CDR3 protein. Clone size is not always given. Where it is, it says once, few, many or a class for expanded clones.

TRBV30	NA	TRBJ2-1	CAWSVMRGFNEQFF
TRBV30	NA	TRBJ1-1	CAWKFDSLNTEAFF
TRBV19	NA	TRBJ2-5	CASSIDSEETQYF
TRBV6-5	NA	TRBJ2-1	CASSYSAGGNEQFF
TRBV6-5	NA	TRBJ1-5	CASSYSQDQPQHF
TRBV9	NA	TRBJ2-1	CASSEGLAGISYNEQFF
TRBV5-1	NA	TRBJ1-1	CASRAGQETEAFF
TRBV25-1	NA	TRBJ2-1	CASSESPRDRTYNEQFF
TRBV25-1	NA	TRBJ2-2	CASSPGGNTGELFF
TRBV5-8	NA	TRBJ2-2	CASSLLLNTGELFF
TRBV2	NA	TRBJ2-3	CASSEGQAATDTQYF
TRBV7-9	once	TRBJ2-6	CASSFKTPGLPSGANVLTF
TRBV19	NA	TRBJ2-7	CASSMGQIYEQYF
TRBV19	NA	TRBJ1-1	CASRPLTGGLSTEAFF
TRBV15	NA	TRBJ2-7	CATSRVVEQGHEQYF
TRBV5-4	NA	TRBJ2-7	CASSFGRTGDSYEQYF
TRBV6-5	NA	TRBJ1-1	CASQTGGGHTEAFF
TRBV27	NA	TRBJ2-5	CASSLGPSFQETQYF
TRBV7-2	NA	TRBJ1-3	CASSLVWDRGPGNTIYF
TRBV5-1	NA	TRBJ2-7	CASSLGPGSSYEQYF
TRBV27	once	TRBJ2-1	CASSPIAATYNEQFF
TRBV27	NA	TRBJ2-7	CASSFRDRAYEQYF
TRBV9	NA	TRBJ2-1	CASSPRTGGNEQFF
TRBV5-1	NA	TRBJ2-2	CASSLGQGYTGELFF
TRBV10-3	NA	TRBJ2-7	CAIRPDRGGEQYF
TRBV30	NA	TRBJ2-2	CAWSDFLSGNTGELFF
TRBV6-1	NA	TRBJ2-1	CASSAGTSGLFYNEQFF